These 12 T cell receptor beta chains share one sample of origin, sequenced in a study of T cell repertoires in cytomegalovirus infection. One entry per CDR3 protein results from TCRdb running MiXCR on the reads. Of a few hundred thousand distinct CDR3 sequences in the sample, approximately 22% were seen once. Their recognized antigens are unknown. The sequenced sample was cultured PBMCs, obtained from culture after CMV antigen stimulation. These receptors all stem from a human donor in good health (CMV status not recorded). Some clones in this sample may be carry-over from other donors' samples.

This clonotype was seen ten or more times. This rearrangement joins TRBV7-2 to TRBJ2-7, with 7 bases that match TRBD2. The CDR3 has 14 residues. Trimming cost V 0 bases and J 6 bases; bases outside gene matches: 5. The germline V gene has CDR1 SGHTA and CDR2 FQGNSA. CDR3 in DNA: TGTGCCAGCAGCTTAGCGGGAGGGTCTGGCGAGCAGTACTTC. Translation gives CASSLAGGSGEQYF.

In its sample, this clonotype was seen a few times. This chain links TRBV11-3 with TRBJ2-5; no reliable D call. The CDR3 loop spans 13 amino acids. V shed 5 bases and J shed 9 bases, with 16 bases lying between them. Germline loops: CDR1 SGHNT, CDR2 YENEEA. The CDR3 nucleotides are TGTGCCAGCAGCCCCCCCCCTCAGAGACCCCAGTACTTC. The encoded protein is CASSPPPQRPQYF.

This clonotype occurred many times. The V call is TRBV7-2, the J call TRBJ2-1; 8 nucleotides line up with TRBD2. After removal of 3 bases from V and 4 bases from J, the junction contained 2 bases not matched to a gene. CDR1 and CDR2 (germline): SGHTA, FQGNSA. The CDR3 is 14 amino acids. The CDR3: CASSFSGVYNEQFF. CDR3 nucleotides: TGTGCCAGCAGCTTTAGCGGGGTATACAATGAGCAGTTCTTC. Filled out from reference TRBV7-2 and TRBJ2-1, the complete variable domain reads GAGVSQSPSNKVTEKGKDVELRCDPISGHTALYWYRQSLGQGLEFLIYFQGNSAPDKSGLPSDRFSAERTGGSVSTLTIQRTQQEDSAVYLCASSFSGVYNEQFFGPGTRLTVL.

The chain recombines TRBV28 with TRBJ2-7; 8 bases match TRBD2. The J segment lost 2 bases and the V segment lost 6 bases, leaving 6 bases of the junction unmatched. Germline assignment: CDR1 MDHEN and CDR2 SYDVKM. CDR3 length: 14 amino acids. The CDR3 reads CASSGGGAAYEQYV. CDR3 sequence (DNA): TGTGCCAGCAGCGGGGGGGGGGCCGCCTACGAGCAGTACGTC.

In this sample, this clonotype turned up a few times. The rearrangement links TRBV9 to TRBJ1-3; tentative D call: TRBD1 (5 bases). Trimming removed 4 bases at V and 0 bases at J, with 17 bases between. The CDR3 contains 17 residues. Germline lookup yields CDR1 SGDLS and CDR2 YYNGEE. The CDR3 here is CASSPRLWGDSGNTIYF. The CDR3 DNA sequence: TGTGCCAGCAGCCCCCGATTATGGGGGGACTCTGGAAACACCATATATTTT.

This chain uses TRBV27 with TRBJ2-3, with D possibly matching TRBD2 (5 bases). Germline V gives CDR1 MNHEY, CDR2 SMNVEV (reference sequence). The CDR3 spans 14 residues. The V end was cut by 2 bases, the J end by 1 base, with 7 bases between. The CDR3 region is CASSLPGGTDTQYF. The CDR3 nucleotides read TGTGCCAGCAGTTTACCCGGGGGCACAGATACGCAGTATTTT.

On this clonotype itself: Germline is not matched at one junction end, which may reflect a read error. This chain's CDR3 is CASRLNEGRRETQYF. For the CDR3, the DNA is TGTGCCAGCCGCTTAAATGAGGGGAGGCGGGAGACCCAGTACTTC. The chain links TRBV7-9 to TRBJ2-5, with D possibly matching TRBD2 (6 bases). The length of the CDR3 is 15 residues. Germline V CDR1 and CDR2: SEHNR, FQNEAQ (reference sequence).

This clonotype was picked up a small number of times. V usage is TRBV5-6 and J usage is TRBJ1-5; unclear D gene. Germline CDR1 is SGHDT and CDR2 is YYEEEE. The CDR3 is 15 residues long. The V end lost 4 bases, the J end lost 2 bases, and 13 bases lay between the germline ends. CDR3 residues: CASSPAGRGNQPQHF. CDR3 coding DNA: TGTGCCAGCAGCCCGGCCGGTAGGGGCAATCAGCCCCAGCATTTT. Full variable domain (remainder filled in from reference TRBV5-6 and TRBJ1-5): DAGVTQSPTHLIKTRGQQVTLRCSPKSGHDTVSWYQQALGQGPQFIFQYYEEEERQRGNFPDRFSGHQFPNYSSELNVNALLLGDSALYLCASSPAGRGNQPQHFGDGTRLSIL.

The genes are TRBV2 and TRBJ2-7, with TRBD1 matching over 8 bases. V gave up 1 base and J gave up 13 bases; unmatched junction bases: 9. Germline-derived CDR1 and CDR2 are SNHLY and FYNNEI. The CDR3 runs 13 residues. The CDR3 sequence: CASSEGGGQGVYV. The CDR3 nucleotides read TGTGCCAGCAGTGAAGGGGGAGGACAGGGTGTTTACGTC.

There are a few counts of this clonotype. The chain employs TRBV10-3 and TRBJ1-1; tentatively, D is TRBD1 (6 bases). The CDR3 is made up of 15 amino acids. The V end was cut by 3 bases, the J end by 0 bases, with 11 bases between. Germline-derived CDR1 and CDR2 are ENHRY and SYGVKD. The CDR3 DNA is TGTGCCATCAGTGATCCAGGGGCGGTGAACACTGAAGCTTTCTTT. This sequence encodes CAISDPGAVNTEAFF.

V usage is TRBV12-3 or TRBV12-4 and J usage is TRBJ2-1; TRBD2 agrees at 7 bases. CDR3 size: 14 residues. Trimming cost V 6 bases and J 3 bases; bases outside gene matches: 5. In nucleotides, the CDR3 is TGTGCCAGCAGCCTAGCGGTTCTCTACAATGAGCAGTTCTTC. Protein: CASSLAVLYNEQFF.

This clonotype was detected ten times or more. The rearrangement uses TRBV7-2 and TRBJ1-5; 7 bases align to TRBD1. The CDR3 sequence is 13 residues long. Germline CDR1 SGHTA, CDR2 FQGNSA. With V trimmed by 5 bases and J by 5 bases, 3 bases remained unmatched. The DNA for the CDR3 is TGTGCCAGCAGCCTCCAGGGGGATCAGCCCCAGCATTTT. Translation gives CASSLQGDQPQHF.